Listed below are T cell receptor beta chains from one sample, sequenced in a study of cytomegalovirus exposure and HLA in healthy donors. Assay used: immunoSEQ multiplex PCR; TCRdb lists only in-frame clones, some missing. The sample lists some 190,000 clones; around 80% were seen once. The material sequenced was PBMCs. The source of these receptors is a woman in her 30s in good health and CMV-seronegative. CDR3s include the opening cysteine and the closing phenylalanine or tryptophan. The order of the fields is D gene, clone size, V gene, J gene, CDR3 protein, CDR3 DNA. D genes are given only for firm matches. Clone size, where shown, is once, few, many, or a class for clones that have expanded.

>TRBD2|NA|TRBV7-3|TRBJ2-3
CASSFTSGGADTQYF
TGTGCCAGCAGCTTCACTAGCGGGGGAGCAGATACGCAGTATTTT
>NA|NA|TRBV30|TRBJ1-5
CAWNRDTLGPQHF
TGTGCCTGGAACAGGGACACCCTGGGGCCCCAGCATTTT
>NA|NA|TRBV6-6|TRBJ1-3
CASFHRVSNTIYF
TGTGCCAGCTTTCACAGGGTATCAAACACCATATATTTT
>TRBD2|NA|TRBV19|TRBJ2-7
CASSIRGETSYEQYF
TGTGCCAGTAGTATTCGGGGGGAGACCTCCTACGAGCAGTACTTC
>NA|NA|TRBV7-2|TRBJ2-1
CASSSLQLQFF
TGTGCCAGCAGCTCACTGCAATTGCAGTTCTTC
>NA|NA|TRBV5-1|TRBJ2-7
CASRFGGAGEQYF
TGCGCCAGCAGATTTGGGGGGGCGGGCGAGCAGTACTTC
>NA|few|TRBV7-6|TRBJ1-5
CASSLAEGQPQHF
TGTGCCAGCAGCTTAGCAGAGGGACAGCCCCAGCATTTT
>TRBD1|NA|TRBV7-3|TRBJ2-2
CASSLKGQGDTGELFF
TGTGCCAGCAGCTTAAAGGGACAGGGAGACACCGGGGAGCTGTTTTTT
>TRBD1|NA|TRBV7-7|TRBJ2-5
CASSLGDRGQETQYF
TGTGCTAGCAGCTTAGGGGACAGGGGTCAAGAGACCCAGTACTTC
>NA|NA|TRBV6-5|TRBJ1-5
CASSNIGQRNQPQHF
TGTGCCAGCAGTAATATTGGGCAGCGCAATCAGCCCCAGCATTTT
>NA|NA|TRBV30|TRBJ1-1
CAHSPGTAEAFF
TGTGCTCATTCCCCCGGAACAGCTGAAGCTTTCTTT
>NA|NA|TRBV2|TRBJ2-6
CASRKEGVSGANVLTF
TGTGCCAGCCGAAAAGAGGGGGTATCTGGGGCCAACGTCCTGACTTTC
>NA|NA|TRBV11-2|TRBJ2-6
CASSLRGSGANVLTF
TGTGCCAGCAGCTTAAGGGGCTCTGGGGCCAACGTCCTGACTTTC
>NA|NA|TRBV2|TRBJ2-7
CASRGVRRVYEQYF
TGTGCCAGCAGGGGGGTGAGGAGGGTTTACGAGCAGTACTTC
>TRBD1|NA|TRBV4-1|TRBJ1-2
CASSQVGTGVRGYTF
TGCGCCAGCAGCCAAGTGGGGACAGGGGTACGTGGCTACACCTTC
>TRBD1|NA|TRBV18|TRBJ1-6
CASSPLPGQGNSPLHF
TGTGCCAGCTCACCATTACCCGGACAGGGGAATTCACCCCTCCACTTT
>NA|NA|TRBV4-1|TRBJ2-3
CASSQDSPGSTGTDTQYF
TGCGCCAGCAGCCAAGATTCCCCGGGATCAACCGGAACAGATACGCAGTATTTT
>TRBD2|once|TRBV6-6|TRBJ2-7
CASSYNAGGGRYEQYF
TGTGCCAGCAGTTACAATGCGGGGGGGGGTAGGTACGAGCAGTACTTC
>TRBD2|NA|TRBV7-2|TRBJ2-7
CASSSSGGITYEQYF
TGTGCCAGCAGTTCTAGCGGGGGCATAACCTACGAGCAGTACTTC
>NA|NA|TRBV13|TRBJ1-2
CASSLITNYGYTF
TGTGCCAGCAGCTTAATCACTAACTATGGCTACACCTTC
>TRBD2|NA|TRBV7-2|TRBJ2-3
CASSLILADFTDTQYF
TGTGCCAGCAGCTTAATTCTAGCGGACTTCACAGATACGCAGTATTTT
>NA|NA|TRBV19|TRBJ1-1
CATERNTEAFF
TGTGCCACCGAGAGGAACACTGAAGCTTTCTTT
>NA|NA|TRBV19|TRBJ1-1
CASRGDLRTEAFF
TGTGCCAGCAGGGGCGATTTACGGACTGAAGCTTTCTTT
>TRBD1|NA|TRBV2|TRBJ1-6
CASSPPGQGESNSPLHF
TGTGCCAGCAGTCCCCCGGGACAGGGGGAAAGTAATTCACCCCTCCACTTT
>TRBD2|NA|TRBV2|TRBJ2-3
CASSGAGLAGDTDTQYF
TGTGCCAGCAGTGGAGCGGGACTAGCGGGGGACACAGATACGCAGTATTTT
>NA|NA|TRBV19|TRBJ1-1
CASSPVGAVTEAFF
TGTGCCAGTAGCCCCGTGGGGGCGGTAACTGAAGCTTTCTTT
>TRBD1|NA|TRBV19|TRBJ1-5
CASSQDRGGRWGQPQHF
TGTGCCAGTAGTCAAGACAGGGGAGGTAGGTGGGGGCAGCCCCAGCATTTT
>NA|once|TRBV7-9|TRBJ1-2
CASSLNLGGDYGYTF
TGTGCCAGCAGCTTAAACCTAGGGGGTGACTATGGCTACACCTTC
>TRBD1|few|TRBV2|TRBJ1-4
CASRTDRSATNEKLFF
TGTGCCAGCAGAACGGACAGGTCTGCAACTAATGAAAAACTGTTTTTT
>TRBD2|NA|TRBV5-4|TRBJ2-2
CASSSKSGSGGANTGELFF
TGTGCCAGCAGCTCGAAGTCCGGTAGCGGGGGGGCGAACACCGGGGAGCTGTTTTTT
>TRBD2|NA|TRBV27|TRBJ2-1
CASRERGPYNEQFF
TGTGCCAGCAGAGAGCGGGGACCCTACAATGAGCAGTTCTTC
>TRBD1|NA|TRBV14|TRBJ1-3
CASSQFPGQLISGNTIYF
TGTGCCAGCAGCCAATTTCCGGGACAGTTGATCTCTGGAAACACCATATATTTT
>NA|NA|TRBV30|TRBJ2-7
CAWSVSGGDEQYF
TGTGCCTGGAGTGTCTCTGGCGGGGACGAGCAGTACTTC
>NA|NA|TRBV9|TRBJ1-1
CASSPHLTGMNTEAFF
TGTGCCAGCAGCCCCCATTTGACCGGGATGAACACTGAAGCTTTCTTT
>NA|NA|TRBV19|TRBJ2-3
CASSISPGPEGYTDTQYF
TGTGCCAGTAGTATTTCCCCCGGCCCCGAGGGATACACAGATACGCAGTATTTT
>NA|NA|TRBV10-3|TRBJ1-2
CASEGDRFYGYTF
TGTGCCTCCGAGGGCGACAGGTTCTATGGCTACACCTTC
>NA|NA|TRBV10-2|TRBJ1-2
CASSPTVNYGYTF
TGCGCCAGCAGTCCGACAGTTAACTATGGCTACACCTTC
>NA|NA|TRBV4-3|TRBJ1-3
CASSQEPDISGNTIYF
TGCGCCAGCAGCCAAGAACCGGACATCTCTGGAAACACCATATATTTT
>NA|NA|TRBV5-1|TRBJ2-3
CASSSQGRITDTQYF
TGCGCCAGCTCCTCCCAGGGAAGGATCACAGATACGCAGTATTTT
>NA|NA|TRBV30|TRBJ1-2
CAWSPLSGGRETF
TGTGCCTGGAGCCCTTTAAGCGGAGGCCGCGAAACCTTC
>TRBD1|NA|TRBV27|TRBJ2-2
CASHRQGASVGNTGELFF
TGTGCCAGCCACCGCCAGGGGGCCAGTGTCGGTAACACCGGGGAGCTGTTTTTT
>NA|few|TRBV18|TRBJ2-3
CASSGLAGGSTDTQYF
TGTGCCAGCTCCGGACTAGCAGGGGGAAGCACAGATACGCAGTATTTT
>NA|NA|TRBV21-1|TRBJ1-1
CASSEQDRLNTEAFF
TGTGCCAGCAGCGAGCAGGACAGGTTGAACACTGAAGCTTTCTTT
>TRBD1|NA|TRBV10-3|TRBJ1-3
CAISGQGSSGNTIYF
TGTGCCATCAGTGGACAGGGGAGCTCTGGAAACACCATATATTTT
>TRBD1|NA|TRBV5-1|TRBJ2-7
CASSLASGTGSYEQYF
TGCGCCAGCAGCTTGGCTTCCGGGACAGGATCTTACGAGCAGTACTTC
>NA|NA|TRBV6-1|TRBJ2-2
CASSLLTGELFF
TGTGCCAGCAGTTTATTAACCGGGGAGCTGTTTTTT
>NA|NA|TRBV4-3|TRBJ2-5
CASSRDLRETQYF
TGCGCCAGCAGCCGAGACTTGCGAGAGACCCAGTACTTC
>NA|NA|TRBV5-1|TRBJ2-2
CASSLEQVGELFF
TGCGCCAGCAGCTTGGAACAGGTGGGGGAGCTGTTTTTT
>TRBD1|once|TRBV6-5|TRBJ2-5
CASSYQTGGVEETQYF
TGTGCCAGCAGTTATCAGACAGGGGGGGTCGAAGAGACCCAGTACTTC
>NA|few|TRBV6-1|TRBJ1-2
CASSERGNYGYTF
TGTGCCAGCAGTGAGCGGGGTAACTATGGCTACACCTTC
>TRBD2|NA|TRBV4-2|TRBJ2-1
CASSQGLADYNEQFF
TGTGCCAGCAGCCAAGGACTAGCGGATTACAATGAGCAGTTCTTC
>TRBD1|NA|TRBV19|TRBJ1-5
CASSRYRGYVNQPQHF
TGTGCCAGTAGTCGTTACAGGGGGTATGTCAATCAGCCCCAGCATTTT
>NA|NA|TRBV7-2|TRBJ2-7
CASSLARGTYEQYF
TGTGCCAGCAGCTTAGCCCGCGGGACCTACGAGCAGTACTTC
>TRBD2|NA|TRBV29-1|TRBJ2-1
CSVEEGLAGGSSYNEQFF
TGCAGCGTTGAAGAGGGCCTAGCGGGGGGCAGCTCCTACAATGAGCAGTTCTTC
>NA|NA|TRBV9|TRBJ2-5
CASTLRGSFQETQYF
TGTGCCAGCACCCTGAGGGGGAGTTTCCAAGAGACCCAGTACTTC
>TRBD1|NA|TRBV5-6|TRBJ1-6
CASSPGQGTSSPLHF
TGTGCCAGCAGCCCCGGACAGGGGACTAGTTCACCCCTCCACTTT
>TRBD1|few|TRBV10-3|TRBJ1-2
CAIREQGRANYGYTF
TGTGCCATCAGAGAACAGGGGCGGGCTAACTATGGCTACACCTTC
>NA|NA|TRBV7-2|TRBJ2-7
CASSLEARYRDEQYF
TGTGCCAGCAGCTTAGAGGCTAGATACAGGGACGAGCAGTACTTC